The present entry profiles one T cell receptor beta chain with its context. Its specificity is not known. After isolation, RNA underwent reverse transcription to generate cDNA as the sequencing template. Sequenced by immunoSEQ multiplex PCR; TCRdb stores in-frame clones only, minus some. The top ten clones hold roughly a sixth of a sample with over 95,000 clones, approximately 60% of them seen once. These data come from a study of CD8+ T cells in alopecia areata. Study-level results: Significant decreases in scalp clonality and expanded CD8+ clones followed tofacitinib treatment.

Treatment in this sample: oral pan-JAK inhibitor, 5-10 mg twice daily. Germline CDR1 and CDR2: MNHEY and SVGAGI. The V and J ends lost 8 bases and 9 bases respectively, with 17 bases between them. CDR3 length: 13 residues. The starting material was CD8+ T cells sorted from blood, obtained at week 4, from a patient treated with tofacitinib. This rearrangement joins TRBV6-5 to TRBJ2-1; tentatively, D is TRBD1 or TRBD2 (5 bases each). The sequence was obtained from a human donor with alopecia areata. CDR3 DNA sequence: TGTGCCAGCGGGACGGCTAGTTTGAGTGAGCAGTTCTTC. This codes for CASGTASLSEQFF.